What follows are 24 T cell receptor beta chains derived from one specimen sequenced in a study of cytomegalovirus exposure and HLA in healthy donors. With 60 Vbeta and 13 Jbeta primers, the PCR was carried out. Here immunoSEQ multiplex PCR was the method, and the copy in TCRdb shows in-frame clones only, minus some. Here the sample spans 200,000 to 250,000 clones, 65% to 80% being singletons. The source material was PBMCs. Receptors were obtained from a girl aged 2 to 10 in good health and CMV-seronegative.

This chain links TRBV5-4 with TRBJ2-7; 9 bases are a match to TRBD1. Germline CDR1 is SGHNT and CDR2 is YYREEE (reference sequence). The CDR3 totals 15 residues. Trimming took 4 bases from V and 0 from J; bases not matched to a gene: 5. CDR3 DNA: TGTGCCAGCAGCCAAACGGGACAGGGCTCCTACGAGCAGTACTTC. This gives the protein CASSQTGQGSYEQYF.

In this sample, this clone turned up once. V usage is TRBV18 and J usage is TRBJ2-2; D gene uncertain. The V end lost 3 bases, the J end lost 0 bases, and 8 bases lay between the germline ends. CDR3 length: 15 residues. From germline, CDR1 is KGHSH and CDR2 LQKENI. DNA for the CDR3: TGTGCCAGCTCACCGGGCAGGACGAACACCGGGGAGCTGTTTTTT. Protein sequence: CASSPGRTNTGELFF.

This clone was detected only once. V is TRBV5-6 and J is TRBJ2-2, with a weak D call TRBD2 (6 bases). The CDR3 runs to 14 residues. The ends were cut back, 0 bases at V and 6 bases at J, with 9 bases in the middle. Germline lookup yields CDR1 SGHDT and CDR2 YYEEEE. This chain's CDR3 is CASSLALASGELFF. The CDR3 DNA follows: TGTGCCAGCAGCTTGGCCCTAGCGTCCGGGGAGCTGTTTTTT.

The rearrangement links TRBV2 to TRBJ2-5, with D possibly TRBD1 on 6 matching bases. The CDR3 is 18 residues long. Germline V lookup: CDR1 SNHLY, CDR2 FYNNEI. V lost 6 bases to trimming and J lost 4 bases, with 27 bases between them. CDR3 region: CASSDIRDTSKGRETQYF. The CDR3 DNA reads TGTGCCAGCAGCGATATCCGGGACACATCAAAAGGGCGAGAGACCCAGTACTTC. Complete variable domain (other parts from reference TRBV2 and TRBJ2-5): EPEVTQTPSHQVTQMGQEVILRCVPISNHLYFYWYRQILGQKVEFLVSFYNNEISEKSEIFDDQFSVERPDGSNFTLKIRSTKLEDSAMYFCASSDIRDTSKGRETQYFGPGTRLLVL.

The chain carries TRBV7-8 and TRBJ1-2, with 8 bases fitting TRBD1. This CDR3 comprises 14 residues. Germline assignment: CDR1 SGHVS and CDR2 FQNEAQ. V lost 1 base to trimming and J lost 5 bases; unmatched junction nucleotides: 3. CDR3 region: CASSLERTGYGYTF. The CDR3 DNA sequence: TGTGCCAGCAGCTTAGAACGGACAGGGTATGGCTACACCTTC.

The rearrangement joins TRBV4-1 to TRBJ2-2; TRBD1 matches 10 bases. Germline V lookup: CDR1 MGHRA, CDR2 YSYEKL. J lost 5 bases, V lost 1 base, and 4 bases had no gene match. The CDR3 consists of 16 residues. CDR3 coding DNA: TGCGCCAGCAGCCAAGTGACAGGGGGCTTGACCGGGGAGCTGTTTTTT. It encodes CASSQVTGGLTGELFF.

This rearrangement joins TRBV27 to TRBJ2-7; 8 bases agree with TRBD2. Looked up from germline, CDR1 is MNHEY and CDR2 is SMNVEV (reference sequence). V shed 1 base, J shed 6 bases, and the junction held 8 bases outside the gene matches. This CDR3 contains 15 residues. For the CDR3, the DNA is TGTGCCAGCAGTTTATTCCTAGCGGCGGGAGGCGAGCAGTACTTC. Translation: CASSLFLAAGGEQYF.

The chain employs TRBV7-9 and TRBJ1-2; the match to TRBD1 covers 8 bases. J lost 8 bases, V lost 5 bases, and 16 bases had no gene match. CDR1 is SEHNR, CDR2 FQNEAQ, per germline (reference sequence). The CDR3 is made up of 16 amino acids. CDR3 loop: CASSGQGPPEERGYTF. CDR3 bases: TGTGCCAGCAGCGGACAGGGACCTCCGGAGGAAAGAGGCTACACCTTC.

Notes on this clone: Germline is not matched at one junction end, which may reflect a read error. The J gene is TRBJ1-4, the V gene TRBV6-1; TRBD1 is a possible D gene (6 bases). CDR1 is MNHNS and CDR2 is SASEGT in the germline V gene. The length of the CDR3 is 14 residues. In DNA, the CDR3 is TGTGCCAGCAGGGAAGGGGGGAGGGGTGAAAAACTGTTTTTT. Its translation: CASREGGRGEKLFF.

V usage is TRBV9 and J usage is TRBJ1-2; D is possibly TRBD1 (6 bases). Germline-derived CDR1 and CDR2 are SGDLS and YYNGEE. Between the trimmed V and J ends, which lost 3 bases and 8 bases, there was a span of 14 bases. This CDR3 is 13 amino acids long. The CDR3 nucleotides are TGTGCCAGCAGCGCCGTAACAGGGATCGGCTACACCTTC. This translates into CASSAVTGIGYTF.

The sample holds one count of this clone. The chain recombines TRBV6-5 with TRBJ1-2, with D possibly matching TRBD1 (6 bases). Trimming took 5 bases from V and 4 from J, leaving 14 bases between them. Germline V gene data show CDR1 as MNHEY and CDR2 as SVGAGI. The CDR3 spans 14 residues. As DNA, the CDR3 is TGTGCCAGCAGTGAACAGGGTAAAGTCTATGGCTACACCTTC. Its translation is CASSEQGKVYGYTF.

This clone was seen more than once but under ten times. The CDR3 spells CASKKPSGALTEQFF. CDR3 nucleotide sequence: TGCGCCAGCAAAAAACCTAGCGGGGCCCTTACTGAGCAGTTCTTC. The chain carries TRBV10-2 and TRBJ2-1, with 9 bases matching TRBD2. The CDR3 spans 15 residues. CDR1 is WSHSY, CDR2 SAAADI, per germline. Trimming at V came to 7 bases and at J to 9 bases, leaving 13 bases not matched to a gene.

This chain uses TRBV5-6 with TRBJ1-2; 9 nucleotides agree with TRBD1. The junction had 7 bases not matched to a gene; V was cut back by 4 bases and J by 12 bases. CDR1 and CDR2 from the germline V gene are SGHDT and YYEEEE. The CDR3 length is 12 residues. The CDR3 DNA sequence: TGTGCCAGCAGCGCGGGACAGGGTGTAGACACCTTC. This codes for CASSAGQGVDTF.

Only a few counts were recorded for this clone. The chain uses TRBV27 and TRBJ1-1; TRBD1 matches 8 bases. CDR1 is MNHEY, CDR2 SMNVEV, per germline (reference sequence). The CDR3 length is 15 residues. V dropped 0 bases and J dropped 4; count of bases not matched to a gene: 4. The CDR3 reads CASSLSGTGFTEAFF. As DNA, the CDR3 is TGTGCCAGCAGTTTATCGGGGACAGGCTTCACTGAAGCTTTCTTT.

This chain connects TRBV5-4 to TRBJ1-4; 8 bases agree with TRBD1. Germline V gives CDR1 SGHNT, CDR2 YYREEE (reference sequence). The CDR3 runs to 14 residues. V gave up 1 base and J gave up 7 bases; unmatched junction bases: 3. The chain's CDR3 is CASSLTGGGEKLFF. The CDR3 DNA is TGTGCCAGCAGCTTGACAGGGGGGGGTGAAAAACTGTTTTTT. Combining the CDR3 with reference TRBV5-4 and TRBJ1-4 gives the whole variable domain ETGVTQSPTHLIKTRGQQVTLRCSSQSGHNTVSWYQQALGQGPQFIFQYYREEENGRGNFPPRFSGLQFPNYSSELNVNALELDDSALYLCASSLTGGGEKLFFGSGTQLSVL.

CDR3 protein: CASSQDYVPGNTIYF. As DNA, the CDR3 is TGTGCCAGCAGCCAAGATTATGTTCCTGGAAACACCATATATTTT. The J gene is TRBJ1-3, the V gene TRBV14, with no clear D. The germline V and J ends were trimmed by 0 bases and 2 bases, with 8 bases remaining between them. CDR3 length: 15 residues. CDR1 is SGHDN, CDR2 FVKESK, per germline. Together with reference TRBV14 and TRBJ1-3, the CDR3 gives the full variable domain: EAGVTQFPSHSVIEKGQTVTLRCDPISGHDNLYWYRRVMGKEIKFLLHFVKESKQDESGMPNNRFLAERTGGTYSTLKVQPAELEDSGVYFCASSQDYVPGNTIYFGEGSWLTVV.

The genes are TRBV7-8 and TRBJ2-7, with D maybe TRBD1 (6 bases). Trimming removed 7 bases at V and 2 bases at J, with 15 bases between. This CDR3 spans 14 amino acids. Germline CDR1 and CDR2: SGHVS and FQNEAQ. The DNA for the CDR3 is TGTGCCAGCACCTCCTCGGGACAACCCTACGAGCAGTACTTC. The encoded protein is CASTSSGQPYEQYF.

This clone appeared once. This chain uses TRBV28 with TRBJ2-7, with 10 bases fitting TRBD1. V shed 8 bases, J shed 2 bases, and the junction held 15 bases outside the gene matches. Germline V CDR1 and CDR2: MDHEN, SYDVKM. This CDR3 comprises 17 residues. The CDR3 DNA follows: TGTGCCAGCCGTCCAACCGGGACCGGACAGGGGGCCTACGAGCAGTACTTC. It is translated as CASRPTGTGQGAYEQYF.

This clone was observed a single time. This chain links TRBV11-2 with TRBJ1-4; D is ambiguous. This CDR3 is built from 14 residues. V shed 7 bases and J shed 7 bases, with 16 bases lying between them. The germline V gene has CDR1 SGHAT and CDR2 FQNNGV. DNA of the CDR3: TGTGCCAGCACACCAGCGGGGTTGGGTGAAAAACTGTTTTTT. Protein sequence: CASTPAGLGEKLFF.

The chain employs TRBV19 and TRBJ2-5; D uncertain. Germline CDR1 reads LNHDA; CDR2 reads SQIVND (reference sequence). CDR3 length: 14 amino acids. The V and J ends lost 3 bases and 2 bases respectively, with 10 bases between them. CDR3 nucleotide sequence: TGTGCCAGTAGTATCTCTCACAGTCAAGAGACCCAGTACTTC. Translated: CASSISHSQETQYF.

The gene calls are TRBV2 and TRBJ2-7; possible D gene TRBD2, 6 bases. This CDR3 has 15 residues. The V gene's germline CDR1 is SNHLY and CDR2 FYNNEI. V was trimmed by 4 bases and J by 2 bases, leaving 15 bases between them. CDR3 sequence (DNA): TGTGCCAGCAGTGTCTCGCGGGGCTCAACCTACGAGCAGTACTTC. Amino acid sequence: CASSVSRGSTYEQYF.

V is TRBV6-1 and J is TRBJ2-1, with D maybe TRBD1 (5 bases). V lost 6 bases, J lost 9 bases, and 21 bases lay in between. The length of the CDR3 is 15 residues. Germline lookup yields CDR1 MNHNS and CDR2 SASEGT. The CDR3 reads CASREYSTQGTEQFF. The CDR3 DNA reads as TGTGCCAGCAGAGAATACAGTACGCAGGGAACTGAGCAGTTCTTC.

The CDR3 reads CASSQGAEVGNYGYTF. The DNA for the CDR3 is TGTGCCAGCTCACAGGGGGCAGAGGTTGGTAACTATGGCTACACCTTC. The chain links TRBV18 to TRBJ1-2, with 7 bases that match TRBD1. This CDR3 is 16 amino acids long. CDR1 and CDR2 from the germline V gene are KGHSH and LQKENI. J was trimmed by 1 base and V by 4 bases; bases with no gene match: 9.

This chain uses TRBV20-1 with TRBJ1-1, with TRBD1 matching 7 bases. The CDR3 consists of 11 residues. With 6 bases clipped from V and 7 bases from J, the junction kept 5 bases outside the gene matches. CDR1 is DFQATT and CDR2 is SNEGSKA in the germline V gene (reference sequence). The CDR3 protein is CSARDRIEAFF. CDR3 nucleotides: TGCAGTGCGAGGGACAGAATTGAAGCTTTCTTT.